Listed below are T cell receptor beta chains from one sample, sequenced in a study of T cells in severe cutaneous drug reactions. TCRdb reprocessed the multiplex PCR reads and keeps a single row for each CDR3 protein, giving no DNA. Reported are more than 20,000 distinct CDR3 sequences; the ten largest clones contain 7.5%. Sequencing input: PBMCs. These receptors all come from a human donor with toxic epidermal necrolysis, a severe cutaneous drug reaction. CDR3s include the opening cysteine and the closing phenylalanine or tryptophan. The order of the fields is clone size, J gene, V gene, CDR3 protein. Some rows mark clone size as missing; the rest say once, few, many or name a class of expanded clone.

. TRBJ2-7 TRBV28 CASSYSGFSYEQYF
. TRBJ1-6 TRBV3-1 CASSLGSWNSPLHF
. TRBJ2-3 TRBV28 CASSLRGETGVDTQYF
. TRBJ2-2 TRBV9 CASSTTPRDRGLRGELFF
. TRBJ2-3 TRBV7-3 CASSRTYTDTQYF
. TRBJ2-1 TRBV29-1 CSVEDYGGRAYNEQFF
medium-sized TRBJ2-7 TRBV6-5 CASSGDRAQVEQYF
. TRBJ2-1 TRBV5-1 CASSFRGSGAYNEQFF
. TRBJ2-3 TRBV29-1 CRKEGPDTQYF
. TRBJ2-1 TRBV7-9 CASSFGGFEQFF
. TRBJ2-2 TRBV12-3/TRBV12-4 CASSSYGGAGELFF
. TRBJ2-1 TRBV11-2 CASSFGRGRWATGNEQFF
. TRBJ2-3 TRBV3-1 CASSQDIRRERGSDTQYF
. TRBJ2-7 TRBV29-1 CSVEDGSSYEQYF
medium-sized TRBJ2-1 TRBV2 CASRGTSPGNEQFF
. TRBJ2-7 TRBV20-1 CSAGSGSYEQYF
. TRBJ1-1 TRBV19 CASSANSKTEAFF
. TRBJ1-1 TRBV5-6 CASSLITGRDTEAFF
. TRBJ2-1 TRBV5-4 CASSPFGASNEQFF
. TRBJ2-3 TRBV7-3 CASSLRAGATDTQYF
. TRBJ2-1 TRBV12-3/TRBV12-4 CASTVDRAYNEQFF
. TRBJ2-1 TRBV19 CASSQPSGRSYNEQFF
. TRBJ2-1 TRBV7-9 CASMPWDTGYNEQFF
. TRBJ1-2 TRBV6-5 CASSRSSNYGYTF
. TRBJ1-5 TRBV7-9 CASSLDSFNQPQHF
. TRBJ2-7 TRBV13 CASSPVRVSYEQYF
. TRBJ2-3 TRBV28 CASSPLGGTQYF
. TRBJ1-2 TRBV2 CASRVGTGDYWNYGYTF
. TRBJ1-1 TRBV4-2 CASSQDPTRNTEAFF
. TRBJ2-7 TRBV6-6 CASSSPEVEQYF
. TRBJ2-7 TRBV4-1 CASSQDASGAYEQYF
. TRBJ2-5 TRBV11-2 CASSLSTGGEETQYF
. TRBJ1-1 TRBV28 CASSLLSAGPEAFF
. TRBJ2-7 TRBV4-1 CASSQLTGTGYEQYF
. TRBJ1-3 TRBV10-3 CAISEFVEQFSGNTIYF
. TRBJ2-3 TRBV29-1 CSGRSRGTTDTQYF
. TRBJ2-7 TRBV20-1 CSAESGTGGIGEQYF
. TRBJ2-1 TRBV9 CASSANTGTSGSMSYNEQFF
. TRBJ1-2 TRBV29-1 CSVDNDISYGYTF
. TRBJ2-7 TRBV15 CATSRETDRAHEQYF
. TRBJ2-5 TRBV2 CASSGTSGNQETQYF
. TRBJ1-1 TRBV7-8 CASSFGQGLSTEAFF
. TRBJ1-1 TRBV29-1 CSVEGNLGATEAFF
medium-sized TRBJ2-3 TRBV2 CASSEAPRADTQYF
. TRBJ2-1 TRBV5-1 CASRTEPRDVHNEQFF
. TRBJ1-1 TRBV19 CASSIVGTIKTAFF
. TRBJ2-1 TRBV7-3 CASSDSGSSYNEQFF
. TRBJ2-7 TRBV6-1 CATLGTGLEQYF
. TRBJ2-7 TRBV4-1 CASSQLSGGRSEQYF
. TRBJ1-1 TRBV7-9 CASSFETGPRNTEAFF
. TRBJ2-2 TRBV25-1 CASSRTGRGGELFF
. TRBJ2-1 TRBV20-1 CSARTGGQGAYNEQFF
. TRBJ2-1 TRBV20-1 CSAREGGGSYNEQFF
. TRBJ1-5 TRBV20-1 CSAREGRVEQPQHF
. TRBJ2-7 TRBV13 CASSSTFEEQYF
. TRBJ2-3 TRBV5-4 CASSLEVAGGVDTQYF